The 12 T cell receptor beta chains given below trace back to one sample, sequenced in a study of molecular identifiers for immune sequencing clone quantification. One entry per CDR3 protein, called by TCRdb with MiXCR from the PCR reads. Seen here are tens of thousands of distinct CDR3 sequences, less than 20% observed once, and the top ten hold less than 1.2%. The sequenced sample was naive CD8+ T cells from blood, with Jurkat cell RNA spiked in. Subset described: FACS-sorted CD8+CD4-CCR7+CD45RA+ naive T cells. These receptors were taken from a human donor in good health. Some libraries in this study had Jurkat cell RNA spiked in.

In this sample, this clonotype turned up many times. The chain employs TRBV7-9 and TRBJ2-5; maybe TRBD1 (6 bases). Germline V gene data show CDR1 as SEHNR and CDR2 as FQNEAQ (reference sequence). The CDR3 contains 14 residues. Trimming left V 5 bases short and J 2 bases short, with 12 bases between. The chain's CDR3 is CASSNRDKQETQYF. In nucleotides, the CDR3 is TGTGCCAGCAGCAACCGGGACAAACAAGAGACCCAGTACTTC.

This clonotype is a singleton in its sample. The chain links TRBV27 to TRBJ2-2, with unresolved D. The V end lost 1 base, the J end lost 1 base, and 7 bases lay between the germline ends. The germline V gene has CDR1 MNHEY and CDR2 SMNVEV (reference sequence). The CDR3 length is 15 residues. CDR3 in DNA: TGTGCCAGCAGTTTATTGTTAAGGAACACCGGGGAGCTGTTTTTT. As protein: CASSLLLRNTGELFF.

Note on this clonotype: This may be a read error: a much more frequent sequence differs by one nucleotide. V gene TRBV20-1 combines with J gene TRBJ2-3; 11 nucleotides agree with TRBD2. The CDR3 has 16 residues. Germline V lookup: CDR1 DFQATT, CDR2 SNEGSKA (reference sequence). Trimming removed 5 bases from V and 4 bases from J; junction bases left unmatched: 11. DNA for the CDR3: TGCAGTGCTTTTACTAGCGGGAGAGTCTCTGCAGATACGCAGTATTTT. Translating gives CSAFTSGRVSADTQYF.

This clonotype was counted ten times or more. V gene TRBV6-6 combines with J gene TRBJ2-3, with TRBD2 as a possible D gene (6 bases). The CDR3 consists of 14 residues. Germline CDR1 is MNHNY and CDR2 is SVGAGI (reference sequence). V lost 6 bases and J 11 bases, leaving 21 bases between the germline ends. The CDR3 DNA is TGTGCCAGCAGACCAAGGGGACTGCCTGGTTTGCAGTATTTT. Protein sequence: CASRPRGLPGLQYF.

This clonotype was recorded once. One end of the junction varies from germline; a read error may be responsible. V is TRBV5-6 and J is TRBJ2-3; possible D gene TRBD2, 5 bases. Per germline, CDR1 SGHDT and CDR2 YYEEEE. The CDR3 totals 16 residues. CDR3 DNA sequence: TGTGCCAGCGGCTTGGTGAGCGGACTTAGCACAGATACGCAGTACTTT. As protein: CASGLVSGLSTDTQYF.

This clonotype was observed at least ten times. The rearrangement joins TRBV7-6 to TRBJ2-3, with 7 bases matching TRBD1. V lost 3 bases to trimming and J lost 1 base; unmatched junction nucleotides: 1. The length of the CDR3 is 14 residues. The germline V gene has CDR1 SGHVS and CDR2 FNYEAQ. The chain's CDR3 is CASSFGTGTDTQYF. CDR3 nucleotide sequence: TGTGCCAGCAGCTTCGGGACAGGCACAGATACGCAGTATTTT.

This clonotype was observed many times. The chain has TRBV12-3 or TRBV12-4 and TRBJ1-1, with 7 bases fitting TRBD1. Trimming at V came to 7 bases and at J to 1 base, leaving 3 bases not matched to a gene. CDR3 length: 13 amino acids. CDR3 sequence (DNA): TGTGCCAGCATCCGGACAGGGAACACTGAAGCTTTCTTT. Translation: CASIRTGNTEAFF.

Remarks on this clonotype: A read error is possible here, since a much larger clone lies one base away. The chain has TRBV7-2 and TRBJ2-7, with D unresolved. The germline gives CDR1 SGHTA, CDR2 FQGNSA. This CDR3 is built from 13 residues. In DNA, the CDR3 is TGTGGCAGCAGCTTAGGGCGCCCCTACGAGCAGTACTTC. Amino acid sequence: CGSSLGRPYEQYF.

In its sample, this clonotype was seen many times. This chain joins TRBV13 and TRBJ1-5, with D tentatively TRBD1 (5 bases). Trimming pared 0 bases from V and 1 base from J, leaving 7 bases between. The V gene's germline CDR1 is PRHDT and CDR2 FYEKMQ (reference sequence). The CDR3 totals 15 residues. CDR3 in amino acids: CASSLGPGSNQPQHF. The CDR3 DNA follows: TGTGCCAGCAGCTTAGGCCCAGGGAGCAATCAGCCCCAGCATTTT.

Ten or more counts support this clonotype. The gene calls are TRBV5-6 and TRBJ1-2; TRBD1 matches 7 bases. Germline CDR1 and CDR2: SGHDT and YYEEEE. The CDR3 length is 13 residues. Trimming removed 8 bases from V and 4 bases from J; junction bases left unmatched: 8. DNA for the CDR3: TGTGCCAGTTCCCCGGGACAGAGCTATGGCTACACCTTC. Translating gives CASSPGQSYGYTF.

This clonotype was seen at least ten times. This chain joins TRBV6-2 or TRBV6-3 and TRBJ2-1, with TRBD2 identical over 10 bases. With 0 bases clipped from V and 4 bases from J, the junction kept 6 bases outside the gene matches. This CDR3 is built from 17 residues. CDR1 MNHEY and CDR2 SVGEGT come from the germline V gene. The CDR3 loop is CASSYSLAGVPYNEQFF. The DNA of the CDR3 is TGTGCCAGCAGTTACTCTCTAGCGGGAGTTCCGTACAATGAGCAGTTCTTC.

This clonotype was observed many times. CDR3 residues: CASSLEGAADTQYF. The CDR3 DNA reads TGTGCCAGCAGCTTGGAGGGGGCCGCAGATACGCAGTATTTT. This chain links TRBV5-6 with TRBJ2-3; TRBD1 matches at 7 bases. The V gene end was trimmed by 0 bases and the J gene end by 4 bases; junction bases not matched to a gene: 2. The germline V gene encodes CDR1 SGHDT and CDR2 YYEEEE. The CDR3 has 14 amino acids.